The rows below give T cell receptor beta chains drawn from one sample of a study of shared clonotypes between healthy human individuals. Sequencing used immunoSEQ multiplex PCR; TCRdb keeps in-frame clones, though not all of them. Of 400,000 to 500,000 clones listed, 76% are singletons. Material: PBMCs. These receptors were obtained from a woman aged 40 to 50 in good health. Some clones in this sample may be carry-over from other donors' samples. CDR3s include the opening cysteine and the closing phenylalanine or tryptophan. The D gene is left open where the match is weak. Clone size, where shown, is once, few, many, or a class for clones that have expanded.

>NA|TRBJ1-4|TRBV30|NA
TGTGCCTGGAGTGTTGACAGAAAGCGCGAAAAACTGTTTTTT
CAWSVDRKREKLFF
>NA|TRBJ2-3|TRBV10-2|many
TGCGCCAGCAGCCTAAACACAGATACGCAGTATTTT
CASSLNTDTQYF
>TRBD2|TRBJ2-2|TRBV5-1|NA
TGCGCCACCACTAGCGCTCACGGGGAGCTGTTTTTT
CATTSAHGELFF
>TRBD1|TRBJ1-5|TRBV2|once
TGTGCCAGCAGTGAAGAAAGCCGGCGGACAGGGTCCCCCGAGCATTTT
CASSEESRRTGSPEHF
>TRBD1|TRBJ2-7|TRBV9|many
TGTGCCAGCTCCGGACAGGGCTACGAGCAGTACTTC
CASSGQGYEQYF
>TRBD2|TRBJ2-2|TRBV6-1|many
TGTGCCAGCAGTGAAGGGGGGGGAGTGGGAGGTACCGGGGAGCTGTTTTTT
CASSEGGGVGGTGELFF
>NA|TRBJ1-5|TRBV6-1|NA
TGTGCCAGCAGTGGATGGTCAGGGGCTCAGCCCCAGCATTTT
CASSGWSGAQPQHF
>TRBD1|TRBJ2-5|TRBV6-1|few
TGTGCCAGCAGTGAAGCTGGAACAGGGGGGGAGACCCAGTACTTC
CASSEAGTGGETQYF
>TRBD2|TRBJ2-1|TRBV27|NA
TGTGCCAGCAGTTTCGGGACTAGCGGGACCGATGAGCAGTTCTTC
CASSFGTSGTDEQFF
>TRBD1|TRBJ1-6|TRBV7-2|NA
TGTGCCAGCAGCCCCGGGACAGGGGGCTCACCCCTCCACTTT
CASSPGTGGSPLHF
>NA|TRBJ1-1|TRBV18|NA
TGTGCCAGCTCACCGGTCGGGGCGGGTGGGACTGAAGCTTTCTTT
CASSPVGAGGTEAFF
>NA|TRBJ2-2|TRBV7-9|NA
TGTGCCAGCAGCAGGCCTCGGAGAAACACCGGGGAGCTGTTTTTT
CASSRPRRNTGELFF
>NA|TRBJ1-5|TRBV5-4|NA
TGTGCCAGCAGCCTCGGGGGGCCAGCTCAGCCCCAGCATTTT
CASSLGGPAQPQHF
>TRBD1|TRBJ2-2|TRBV11-3|NA
TGTGCCAGCAGCTTAGGACAGGGCGTCGGGGAGCTGTTTTTT
CASSLGQGVGELFF
>NA|TRBJ1-1|TRBV9|NA
TGTGCCAGCAGCGCCCAGGGTCGTGACACTGAAGCTTTCTTT
CASSAQGRDTEAFF
>NA|TRBJ1-1|TRBV9|NA
TGTGCCAGCAGCGGCTGGCAGGGGTCTGAAGCTTTCTTT
CASSGWQGSEAFF
>NA|TRBJ2-6|TRBV10-3|NA
TGTGCCATCGGCGGATCGACCAGCTCTGGGGCCAACGTCCTGACTTTC
CAIGGSTSSGANVLTF
>NA|TRBJ1-2|TRBV5-8|NA
TGTGCCAGCAGCTATGACAGGAACTATGGCTACACCTTC
CASSYDRNYGYTF
>TRBD1|TRBJ2-7|TRBV27|NA
TGTGCCAGCAGTTTGACAGGGATTTCCAACGAGCAGTACTTC
CASSLTGISNEQYF
>NA|TRBJ2-1|TRBV7-3|NA
TGTGCCAGCAGCTTTGGACCCGGAGGCTACAATGAGCAGTTCTTC
CASSFGPGGYNEQFF
>NA|TRBJ1-5|TRBV9|NA
TGTGCCAGCAGCGTCGAGCCGGACTTTGCTGAGCCCCAGCATTTT
CASSVEPDFAEPQHF
>TRBD2|TRBJ2-1|TRBV9|NA
TGTGCCAGCAGCCATAGCCAAGCGGAGGGAGCGGGAGACCATACTTCCTACAATGAGCAGTTCTTC
CASSHSQAEGAGDHTSYNEQFF